This T cell receptor (beta chain) was sequenced in a study of cytomegalovirus exposure and HLA in healthy donors. Worth noting for this clone: The antigen is unknown.

The V gene's germline CDR1 is MGHRA and CDR2 YSYEKL. The CDR3 has 14 amino acids. Trimming took 3 bases from V and 3 from J; bases not matched to a gene: 3. Study-wide points: In a later analysis, specific HLA alleles were associated with 15,000 or so TCR beta sequences at a 0.05 false discovery rate. With later analysis, a missense DCLRE1C variant became linked to TCR beta V- and J-gene trimming.

PCR used 60 Vbeta primers and 13 Jbeta primers. Produced via immunoSEQ multiplex PCR; TCRdb's table is partial and in-frame only. The table records 150,000 or so clones, over 65% of them present only once. Donors were nominally healthy when sampled, though unrecorded immune exposures were likely. The V gene is TRBV4-1, the J gene TRBJ2-7; 9 bases align to TRBD2. The sample was PBMCs. The origin of this receptor is a woman aged 40 to 49 in good health and CMV-seronegative. The CDR3 sequence: CASSHLAGNYEQYF. In DNA, the CDR3 is TGCGCCAGCAGCCACCTAGCGGGGAACTACGAGCAGTACTTC.